This T cell receptor (beta chain) is drawn from a study of blood T cell repertoires in COVID-19. About the research overall: Both acute and convalescent COVID-19 samples were obtained from the United States, Italy and Spain.

Under the authors' procedure: Researchers report that nucleated cell counts were estimated from reference gene primer amplification. TCRdb's table, derived via immunoSEQ multiplex PCR, lists solely in-frame clones and lacks some. V and J calls and clone size are as listed in that table; D and trimming were resolved from the DNA. The sample has about 190,000 clones, roughly 80% seen once. V lost 7 bases and J lost 4, with 11 bases in between. From germline, CDR1 is SGDLS and CDR2 YYNGEE. The CDR3 totals 12 residues. The sequencing input was peripheral blood. The rearrangement links TRBV9 to TRBJ2-5; D not resolved. The TCR was taken from a man in his fifties who had recovered from COVID-19. Written as DNA, the CDR3 is TGTGCCAGCGCTCGGAGCCGAGAGACCCAGTACTTC. Residues: CASARSRETQYF. Combining the CDR3 with reference TRBV9 and TRBJ2-5 gives the whole variable domain DSGVTQTPKHLITATGQRVTLRCSPRSGDLSVYWYQQSLDQGLQFLIQYYNGEERAKGNILERFSAQQFPDLHSELNLSSLELGDSALYFCASARSRETQYFGPGTRLLVL.